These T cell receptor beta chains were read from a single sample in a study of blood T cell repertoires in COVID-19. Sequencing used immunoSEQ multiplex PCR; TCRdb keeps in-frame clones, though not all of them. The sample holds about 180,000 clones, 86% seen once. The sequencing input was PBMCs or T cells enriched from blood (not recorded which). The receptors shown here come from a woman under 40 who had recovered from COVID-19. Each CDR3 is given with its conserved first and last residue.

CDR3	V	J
CASSQETRGPYEQYF	TRBV4-2	TRBJ2-7
CASSPLLAGTEAFF	TRBV7-2	TRBJ1-1
CASSTGGGIGGNTIYF	TRBV11-2	TRBJ1-3
CASSLSTGGGYNEQFF	TRBV5-6	TRBJ2-1
CASSQAQSGPTFYEQYF	TRBV4-1	TRBJ2-7
CASSPSGRSETQYF	TRBV7-9	TRBJ2-5
CASSLGQNTDTQYF	TRBV7-9	TRBJ2-3
CASRPFLKETQYF	TRBV27	TRBJ2-5
CASSQEDREGQPQHF	TRBV4-1	TRBJ1-5
CASSSSGTYNEQFF	TRBV6-2/TRBV6-3	TRBJ2-1
CASSSLAGKAEQFF	TRBV2	TRBJ2-1
CASSEIAGVPYEQYF	TRBV2	TRBJ2-7
CASSELSGLNTEAFF	TRBV6-1	TRBJ1-1
CASSHRQGLFDEQFF	TRBV5-6	TRBJ2-1
CASSATTETNSPLHF	TRBV9	TRBJ1-6
CASSQEREARVGETQYF	TRBV4-1	TRBJ2-5
CATSDQKQVIGSPLHF	TRBV24-1	TRBJ1-6
CASSLKLSVSYEQYF	TRBV5-4	TRBJ2-7
CASSPGGGGRDTQYF	TRBV5-4	TRBJ2-3
CAISVSEGLNTEAFF	TRBV10-3	TRBJ1-1
CSVGTSGSVSGELFF	TRBV29-1	TRBJ2-2
CASSLDRPWTGWTTLHF	TRBV11-2	TRBJ1-6
CSVQVAGADTQYF	TRBV29-1	TRBJ2-3
CASSQDLAGFSSYNEQFF	TRBV3-1/TRBV3-2	TRBJ2-1
CASSWGGAPEQYF	TRBV5-6	TRBJ2-7
CASSFEGGTDYEQYF	TRBV7-9	TRBJ2-7
CSVGQGITDTQYF	TRBV29-1	TRBJ2-3
CASSSAAGGPDTQYF	TRBV3-1/TRBV3-2	TRBJ2-3
CASSPPADIGTGELFF	TRBV3-1/TRBV3-2	TRBJ2-2
CSVGQGALTLNTEAFF	TRBV29-1	TRBJ1-1
CASSIAQDRWRTSNQPQHF	TRBV19	TRBJ1-5
CASSIPGGNQPQHF	TRBV19	TRBJ1-5
CASKVEARYGYTF	TRBV19	TRBJ1-2
CASSMKGDSGNTIYF	TRBV7-9	TRBJ1-3
CASSFTGTAAGYTF	TRBV3-1/TRBV3-2	TRBJ1-2
CASSKVKVGGNRAEAFF	TRBV21-1	TRBJ1-1
CASSLVFGTDSNQPQHF	TRBV27	TRBJ1-5
CASSPTGGSYNEQFF	TRBV5-1	TRBJ2-1
CASSLGSLDAYEQYF	TRBV5-5	TRBJ2-7
CASSNRLPGANVLTF	TRBV6-5	TRBJ2-6
CASSDLSPQTVSNQPQHF	TRBV6-4	TRBJ1-5
CSAARGGFSGELFF	TRBV29-1	TRBJ2-2
CASSPGQGGEKLFF	TRBV5-1	TRBJ1-4